Each of the 19 T cell receptor beta chains below was sequenced from the same sample in a study of blood T cells in healthy people across ages. A second PCR of 7 to 11 cycles used a sample-barcoded 5' primer and a J-beta primer mix. In TCRdb, the 5' RACE reads were re-called with MiXCR into one record per CDR3 protein. The sample has 800,000 or so distinct CDR3 sequences, around two thirds seen once. The sequencing input was blood. These receptor sequences come from a man younger than 45 in good health.

V and J are TRBV6-6 and TRBJ1-2; TRBD1 matches 9 bases. J was trimmed by 5 bases and V by 7 bases; bases with no gene match: 5. Germline V gives CDR1 MNHNY, CDR2 SVGAGI (reference sequence). The CDR3 has 13 amino acids. CDR3 sequence: CASIPGTGYGYTF. The CDR3 nucleotides are TGTGCCAGCATCCCCGGGACAGGGTATGGCTACACCTTC.

Concerning this clonotype: At one end the junction does not follow the germline gene, possibly because of a read error. The chain employs TRBV14 and TRBJ2-7; D remains unclear. CDR1 SGHDN and CDR2 FVKESK come from the germline V gene. The CDR3 has 13 residues. CDR3 nucleotide sequence: TGTGCCAGCAGCCAAAGTAAGAACTACGAGCAGTACTTT. Amino acids: CASSQSKNYEQYF.

In its sample, this clonotype was seen a few times. This chain links TRBV7-2 with TRBJ2-3; no clear D gene. The CDR3 covers 15 residues. Trimming cost V 5 bases and J 0 bases, with 12 bases left between them. Germline V gene lookup returns CDR1 SGHTA and CDR2 FQGNSA. The chain's CDR3 is CASSRDSLSTDTQYF. The CDR3 nucleotides are TGTGCCAGCAGCCGCGACTCCTTAAGCACAGATACGCAGTATTTT.

This clonotype was recorded at least ten times. The V gene is TRBV12-3 or TRBV12-4, the J gene TRBJ2-1; D may be TRBD2 (7 bases). This CDR3 is built from 15 residues. V lost 6 bases and J lost 8, with 20 bases in between. The CDR3 DNA follows: TGTGCCAGCAGCCTAAACCGGGGGGCCTGGGATGAGCAGTTCTTC. Amino acids: CASSLNRGAWDEQFF.

This clonotype was counted once. The chain has TRBV9 and TRBJ1-2; D may be TRBD1 (5 bases). Germline loops: CDR1 SGDLS, CDR2 YYNGEE. The ends were cut back, 4 bases at V and 6 bases at J, with 16 bases in the middle. This CDR3 spans 14 amino acids. CDR3 coding DNA: TGTGCCAGCAGCCCCATTACGGGGCCGGATGGCTACACCTTC. Translated, it gives CASSPITGPDGYTF.

V and J are TRBV29-1 and TRBJ2-7, with TRBD2 matching 7 bases. With V trimmed by 6 bases and J by 3 bases, 8 bases remained unmatched. The CDR3 is 13 amino acids. Germline CDR1 SQVTM, CDR2 ANQGSEA. The CDR3 loop is CSVLTGGSYEQYF. Written as DNA, the CDR3 is TGCAGCGTCCTAACCGGGGGGAGCTACGAGCAGTACTTC.

V is TRBV5-5 and J is TRBJ1-2; D may be TRBD1 (5 bases). Per germline, CDR1 SGHKS and CDR2 YYEKEE (reference sequence). There are 12 residues in the CDR3. With 6 bases removed from V and 8 bases from J, the gap between germline ends came to 14 bases. CDR3 residues: CASIPFGGGYTF. Here the CDR3 DNA reads TGTGCCAGCATCCCCTTCGGGGGGGGCTACACCTTC. Full variable domain (rest looked up from reference TRBV5-5 and TRBJ1-2): DAGVTQSPTHLIKTRGQQVTLRCSPISGHKSVSWYQQVLGQGPQFIFQYYEKEERGRGNFPDRFSARQFPNYSSELNVNALLLGDSALYLCASIPFGGGYTFGSGTRLTVV.

The rearrangement joins TRBV12-3 or TRBV12-4 to TRBJ1-2; D perhaps matches TRBD1 (5 bases). The CDR3 runs to 13 residues. The ends were cut back, 8 bases at V and 8 bases at J, with 18 bases in the middle. CDR3 sequence: CASGTTDHGGYTF. The CDR3 DNA reads TGTGCCAGCGGAACGACAGACCATGGGGGCTACACCTTC.

Only one count was recorded for this clonotype. The chain uses TRBV28 and TRBJ2-7; TRBD2 matches at 10 bases. There are 13 residues in the CDR3. Germline assignment: CDR1 MDHEN and CDR2 SYDVKM. V lost 6 bases and J lost 3; bases outside the gene matches: 2. In DNA form, the CDR3 reads TGTGCCAGCAGGGGACTAGCGATCTACGAGCAGTACTTC. Translated, it gives CASRGLAIYEQYF.

The CDR3 sequence is CSVDGDGYNEQFF. In DNA, the CDR3 is TGCAGCGTTGACGGGGACGGCTACAATGAGCAGTTCTTC. The V gene is TRBV29-1, the J gene TRBJ2-1, with D perhaps matching TRBD1 or TRBD2 (5 bases each). V lost 3 bases, J lost 3 bases, and 9 bases lay in between. CDR1 is SQVTM, CDR2 ANQGSEA, per germline. This CDR3 spans 13 amino acids.

V and J are TRBV9 and TRBJ1-2, with D possibly matching TRBD1 (6 bases). Trimming cost V 4 bases and J 1 base, with 11 bases left between them. Germline V lookup: CDR1 SGDLS, CDR2 YYNGEE. There are 14 residues in the CDR3. The CDR3 DNA is TGTGCCAGCAGCACCCTGGACAGTAACTATGGCTACACCTTC. It codes for CASSTLDSNYGYTF.

V and J are TRBV20-1 and TRBJ1-5; D unclear. The length of the CDR3 is 14 residues. Germline CDR1 reads DFQATT; CDR2 reads SNEGSKA (reference sequence). V was shortened by 0 bases and J by 3 bases, with 9 bases between the two germline ends. The DNA for the CDR3 is TGCAGTGCTAGAGATAGGAGGTACAATCAGCCCCAGCATTTT. Amino acid sequence: CSARDRRYNQPQHF.

J is TRBJ1-5 and V is TRBV20-1; D not resolved. Germline V gene sequence: CDR1 DFQATT, CDR2 SNEGSKA (reference sequence). The CDR3 covers 14 residues. The CDR3 loop reads CSLTLGVGNQPQHF. DNA of the CDR3: TGCAGCCTTACCCTGGGCGTAGGCAATCAGCCCCAGCATTTT.

This clonotype was seen at least ten times. The gene calls are TRBV9 and TRBJ2-5; 10 positions agree with TRBD2. This CDR3 has 16 amino acids. V was clipped by 3 bases and J by 5 bases; unmatched bases: 10. Germline V gene lookup returns CDR1 SGDLS and CDR2 YYNGEE. The CDR3 DNA follows: TGTGCCAGCAGCGAGACGAGCGGGGGGGCGTGGGAGACCCAGTACTTC. This codes for CASSETSGGAWETQYF. The complete variable domain, with remaining parts taken from reference TRBV9 and TRBJ2-5, reads DSGVTQTPKHLITATGQRVTLRCSPRSGDLSVYWYQQSLDQGLQFLIQYYNGEERAKGNILERFSAQQFPDLHSELNLSSLELGDSALYFCASSETSGGAWETQYFGPGTRLLVL.

The chain recombines TRBV11-2 with TRBJ2-3; D possibly uses TRBD1 or TRBD2 (6 bases each). This CDR3 is built from 15 residues. CDR1 SGHAT and CDR2 FQNNGV come from the germline V gene. V was cut by 2 bases and J by 6 bases, with 15 bases left in between. The CDR3 coding sequence is TGTGCCAGCAGCTTAATCGGGGGCAAGGGTGATACGCAGTATTTT. Translating gives CASSLIGGKGDTQYF.

The chain uses TRBV18 and TRBJ2-1; the D is unclear. This CDR3 comprises 14 residues. V shed 4 bases and J shed 5 bases, with 12 bases lying between them. Germline V gene sequence: CDR1 KGHSH, CDR2 LQKENI. The CDR3 here is CASSRAARDNEQFF. CDR3 DNA sequence: TGTGCCAGCTCACGGGCGGCCCGGGACAATGAGCAGTTCTTC.

The chain joins TRBV7-2 to TRBJ1-2; D not certain. Between the trimmed V and J ends, which lost 5 bases and 6 bases, there was a span of 16 bases. The CDR3 is 14 amino acids. CDR1 SGHTA and CDR2 FQGNSA come from the germline V gene. In DNA, the CDR3 is TGTGCCAGCAGCCTGAAATTCGGGAAGGATGGCTACACCTTC. Residues: CASSLKFGKDGYTF.

This rearrangement joins TRBV12-3 or TRBV12-4 to TRBJ2-2, with D tentatively TRBD2 (6 bases). The CDR3 sequence is 14 residues long. V dropped 6 bases and J dropped 0 bases, with 8 bases sitting between them. The CDR3 nucleotides read TGTGCCAGCAGGGGACTCACGAACACCGGGGAGCTGTTTTTT. Its protein product is CASRGLTNTGELFF.

The chain links TRBV7-2 to TRBJ1-2; D is uncertain. The CDR3 is 15 residues long. Germline V gene lookup returns CDR1 SGHTA and CDR2 FQGNSA. V lost 1 base and J 2 bases, leaving 11 bases between the germline ends. CDR3 coding DNA: TGTGCCAGCAGCTTAGGTGGCAGAGCCAACTATGGCTACACCTTC. Amino acid sequence: CASSLGGRANYGYTF. Complete variable domain (other parts from reference TRBV7-2 and TRBJ1-2): GAGVSQSPSNKVTEKGKDVELRCDPISGHTALYWYRQSLGQGLEFLIYFQGNSAPDKSGLPSDRFSAERTGGSVSTLTIQRTQQEDSAVYLCASSLGGRANYGYTFGSGTRLTVV.